This passage covers 24 T cell receptor beta chains from one sample sequenced in a study of vaccination and CD4 T cells after COVID-19. Their cognate antigens are unknown. The time point here: late sampling 161 to 241 days after vaccination in three convalescent patients. Treatment denoted: roughly 10-day PBMC culture with coronavirus spike peptide pools or control peptides (ViraFEST assay). Researchers used the Oncomine TCR Beta short-read assay to sequence DNA from cultured CD4+ T cells. MiXCR, run by TCRdb on the PCR reads, gives a single entry per CDR3 protein. This repertoire shows tens of thousands of distinct CDR3 sequences, approximately 30% found once; its top ten account for roughly an eighth. Sequenced material: CD4+ T cells from blood, cultured in vitro, taken about 7 months after SARS-CoV-2 vaccination. These receptors originate from a human donor who had recovered from COVID-19.

Within the sample, this clonotype is large. This chain uses TRBV5-1 with TRBJ2-5, with D possibly matching TRBD1 (6 bases). Trimming shortened V by 0 bases and J by 2 bases, and 11 bases separated the two germline ends. CDR1 is SGHRS and CDR2 is YFSETQ in the germline V gene. The CDR3 has 15 residues. CDR3 region: CASSLGSTGQETQYF. CDR3 DNA sequence: TGCGCCAGCAGCTTGGGGTCCACAGGGCAAGAGACCCAGTACTTC.

The genes are TRBV6-1 and TRBJ2-3; 7 bases align to TRBD2. The ends lost 11 bases at V and 3 bases at J; junction bases unmatched: 8. This CDR3 is 13 amino acids long. Germline-derived CDR1 and CDR2 are MNHNS and SASEGT. The CDR3 loop reads CAGAGRRTDTQYF. In DNA, the CDR3 is TGTGCCGGCGCCGGGAGGCGGACAGATACGCAGTATTTT.

This chain uses TRBV6-1 with TRBJ1-2; 7 positions match TRBD1. The CDR3 has 14 residues. Germline trimming cut 6 bases from V and 7 bases from J; bases unmatched to any gene: 11. Germline CDR1 reads MNHNS; CDR2 reads SASEGT. DNA of the CDR3: TGTGCCAGCAGAGCCGGGACAGATGATGGTGGCTACACCTTC. Its translation: CASRAGTDDGGYTF.

This clonotype was picked up a small number of times. The rearrangement joins TRBV20-1 to TRBJ1-3, with D tentatively TRBD1 (5 bases). The CDR3 is 13 amino acids. V dropped 5 bases and J dropped 0 bases, with 8 bases sitting between them. CDR1 is DFQATT and CDR2 is SNEGSKA in the germline V gene (reference sequence). In DNA, the CDR3 is TGCAGTGCTGGACACAGCTCTGGAAACACCATATATTTT. The encoded protein is CSAGHSSGNTIYF.

This clonotype was picked up a small number of times. The V gene is TRBV10-3, the J gene TRBJ2-2; TRBD2 matches at 11 bases. This CDR3 has 16 amino acids. Germline V gives CDR1 ENHRY, CDR2 SYGVKD. V dropped 10 bases and J dropped 4; count of bases not matched to a gene: 11. The CDR3 bases are TGTGCCACCTGGGGTAGCGGGGGGGCCGGCACCGGGGAGCTGTTTTTT. Translating gives CATWGSGGAGTGELFF.

The chain has TRBV2 and TRBJ1-5; D unclear. The CDR3 runs 14 residues. V gave up 2 bases and J gave up 2 bases, with 7 bases separating them. Germline-derived CDR1 and CDR2 are SNHLY and FYNNEI. DNA for the CDR3: TGTGCCAGCAGTGAAAGGGAGGGCAATCAGCCCCAGCATTTT. Its translation: CASSEREGNQPQHF.

V is TRBV7-9 and J is TRBJ2-1; D may match TRBD1 or TRBD2 (5 bases each). The CDR3 consists of 15 residues. Germline V lookup: CDR1 SEHNR, CDR2 FQNEAQ (reference sequence). Trimming took 4 bases from V and 4 from J, leaving 14 bases between them. In nucleotides, the CDR3 is TGTGCCAGCAGCTGGGACGTACCACTTTACAATGAGCAGTTCTTC. It yields the protein CASSWDVPLYNEQFF.

This chain links TRBV28 with TRBJ2-6; the match to TRBD1 covers 7 bases. V lost 5 bases to trimming and J lost 2 bases; unmatched junction nucleotides: 12. CDR1 MDHEN and CDR2 SYDVKM come from the germline V gene. CDR3 size: 18 residues. CDR3 residues: CASSDVTGLDPGANVLTF. Written as DNA, the CDR3 is TGTGCCAGCAGTGACGTGACAGGGTTGGATCCTGGGGCCAACGTCCTGACTTTC.

This rearrangement joins TRBV6-5 to TRBJ1-1; D may be TRBD1 (5 bases). Germline CDR1 and CDR2: MNHEY and SVGAGI. V gave up 8 bases and J gave up 7 bases, with 20 bases separating them. This CDR3 is 14 amino acids long. CDR3 nucleotide sequence: TGTGCCAGCCGTTCCGAGGGGACCTGGGATGAAGCTTTCTTT. Encoded protein: CASRSEGTWDEAFF.

The chain recombines TRBV5-4 with TRBJ1-1; D is unresolved. The CDR3 covers 14 residues. CDR1 SGHNT and CDR2 YYREEE come from the germline V gene (reference sequence). V was cut by 0 bases and J by 1 base, with 7 bases left in between. For the CDR3, the DNA is TGTGCCAGCAGCTTGGACAGTTGGAACACTGAAGCTTTCTTT. Amino acids: CASSLDSWNTEAFF.

The J gene is TRBJ1-1, the V gene TRBV28; possible D gene TRBD1, 5 bases. The CDR3 contains 15 residues. CDR1 is MDHEN, CDR2 SYDVKM, per germline. V was trimmed by 3 bases and J by 2 bases, leaving 13 bases between them. This chain's CDR3 is CASSLGGEGNTEAFF. The DNA of the CDR3 is TGTGCCAGCAGTTTGGGGGGGGAGGGCAACACTGAAGCTTTCTTT. The whole variable domain, filled in from reference TRBV28 and TRBJ1-1, reads DVKVTQSSRYLVKRTGEKVFLECVQDMDHENMFWYRQDPGLGLRLIYFSYDVKMKEKGDIPEGYSVSREKKERFSLILESASTNQTSMYLCASSLGGEGNTEAFFGQGTRLTVV.

The chain recombines TRBV4-2 with TRBJ2-7, with TRBD1 matching 8 bases. The CDR3 loop spans 14 amino acids. Germline lookup yields CDR1 LGHNA and CDR2 YNFKEQ. After removal of 4 bases from V and 3 bases from J, the junction contained 5 bases not matched to a gene. CDR3 sequence reads: CASSLGTGIYEQYF. The CDR3 DNA sequence: TGTGCCAGCAGCCTAGGGACAGGAATCTACGAGCAGTACTTC.

V is TRBV5-4 and J is TRBJ2-5, with D tentatively TRBD1 (6 bases). V lost 4 bases to trimming and J lost 5 bases, with 12 bases between them. Germline V gene data show CDR1 as SGHNT and CDR2 as YYREEE (reference sequence). The CDR3 is 13 amino acids. In DNA form, the CDR3 reads TGTGCCAGCAGCCGGGACACTGTGGAGACCCAGTACTTC. Amino acid sequence: CASSRDTVETQYF.

This clonotype appeared a few times. The chain is built from TRBV6-2 or TRBV6-3 and TRBJ2-7; TRBD1 matches at 9 bases. Germline CDR1 is MNHEY and CDR2 is SVGEGT. Losses at the gene ends were 4 bases for V and 6 bases for J; bases not matched to a gene: 7. This CDR3 has 14 residues. CDR3 region: CASSWTGDGSEQYF. The CDR3 nucleotides are TGTGCCAGCAGTTGGACAGGGGATGGCTCCGAGCAGTACTTC.

This clonotype appeared a few times. The genes are TRBV7-2 and TRBJ1-2; D is undetermined. This CDR3 has 13 residues. CDR1 and CDR2 from the germline V gene are SGHTA and FQGNSA. V shed 1 base and J shed 2 bases, with 5 bases lying between them. CDR3 DNA sequence: TGTGCCAGCAGCTTAGAGCAGAACTATGGCTACACCTTC. It is translated as CASSLEQNYGYTF.

The chain couples TRBV6-1 to TRBJ2-1; 10 nucleotides match TRBD2. The CDR3 length is 15 residues. Looked up from germline, CDR1 is MNHNS and CDR2 is SASEGT. Trimming cost V 3 bases and J 4 bases; bases outside gene matches: 3. For the CDR3, the DNA is TGTGCCAGCAGTGACCTAGCGGGAGTTTACAATGAGCAGTTCTTC. It yields the protein CASSDLAGVYNEQFF.

This clonotype appeared a single time. V gene TRBV11-3 combines with J gene TRBJ2-3, with D uncertain. The V and J ends lost 0 bases and 4 bases respectively, with 5 bases between them. The germline CDR1 and CDR2 sequences are SGHNT and YENEEA. The CDR3 has 13 amino acids. The chain's CDR3 is CASSLESPDTQYF. CDR3 nucleotide sequence: TGTGCCAGCAGCTTAGAATCCCCAGATACGCAGTATTTT. Supplemented by reference TRBV11-3 and TRBJ2-3, the full variable domain reads EAGVVQSPRYKIIEKKQPVAFWCNPISGHNTLYWYLQNLGQGPELLIRYENEEAVDDSQLPKDRFSAERLKGVDSTLKIQPAELGDSAVYLCASSLESPDTQYFGPGTRLTVL.

The chain is built from TRBV2 and TRBJ2-7, with TRBD1 identical over 9 bases. The CDR3 length is 14 residues. V was pared by 5 bases and J by 7 bases, with 9 bases of the junction left unmatched. Germline V gives CDR1 SNHLY, CDR2 FYNNEI. In DNA form, the CDR3 reads TGTGCCAGCAGTAAACAGGGGGCAATGGGGGAGCAGTACTTC. It translates to CASSKQGAMGEQYF.

The chain carries TRBV2 and TRBJ2-5, with D tentatively TRBD1 (5 bases). Deletions cut 10 bases from V and 5 bases from J, with 14 bases between. The CDR3 is 12 residues long. Per the germline V gene, CDR1 is SNHLY and CDR2 is FYNNEI. CDR3 residues: CATEDTGETQYF. Written as DNA, the CDR3 is TGTGCCACCGAGGACACCGGGGAGACCCAGTACTTC.

This clonotype showed up just a few times. The chain joins TRBV7-2 to TRBJ2-7; D call uncertain. V was trimmed by 5 bases and J by 2 bases, leaving 10 bases between them. This CDR3 region has 13 residues. From germline, CDR1 is SGHTA and CDR2 FQGNSA. Here the CDR3 reads CASSPSATYEQYF. The CDR3 region has the DNA TGTGCCAGCAGCCCTTCAGCGACCTACGAGCAGTACTTC.

This clonotype was seen a handful of times. The rearrangement joins TRBV28 to TRBJ1-5; TRBD1 matches 9 bases. V was clipped by 6 bases and J by 9 bases; unmatched bases: 6. CDR3 length: 13 residues. Germline assignment: CDR1 MDHEN and CDR2 SYDVKM. The CDR3 sequence is CASSGQGPSPQHF. Here the CDR3 DNA reads TGTGCCAGCAGCGGACAGGGGCCATCGCCCCAGCATTTT.

The V gene is TRBV7-9, the J gene TRBJ1-1; TRBD1 might be the D (5 bases). V was shortened by 8 bases and J by 0 bases, with 25 bases between the two germline ends. The CDR3 runs 18 residues. CDR1 SEHNR and CDR2 FQNEAQ come from the germline V gene (reference sequence). The CDR3 here is CASPLGAGGGSVNTEAFF. CDR3 coding DNA: TGTGCCAGCCCCCTAGGAGCCGGCGGGGGGTCCGTGAACACTGAAGCTTTCTTT.

This clonotype is a singleton in its sample. The V call is TRBV4-1, the J call TRBJ2-5; D unclear. In germline, CDR1 is MGHRA, CDR2 YSYEKL. The V and J ends lost 4 bases and 5 bases respectively, with 17 bases between them. There are 15 residues in the CDR3. CDR3 nucleotides: TGCGCCAGCAGCCCTTTTGGTATGGGCCGGGAGACCCAGTACTTC. Protein: CASSPFGMGRETQYF.

The gene calls are TRBV20-1 and TRBJ2-7; 10 nucleotides match TRBD2. Trimming at V came to 3 bases and at J to 4 bases, leaving 9 bases not matched to a gene. CDR1 and CDR2 (germline): DFQATT, SNEGSKA (reference sequence). The CDR3 is made up of 15 amino acids. CDR3 sequence reads: CSASDGRLAGYEQYF. The DNA for the CDR3 is TGCAGTGCTAGCGATGGGCGACTAGCGGGTTACGAGCAGTACTTC.